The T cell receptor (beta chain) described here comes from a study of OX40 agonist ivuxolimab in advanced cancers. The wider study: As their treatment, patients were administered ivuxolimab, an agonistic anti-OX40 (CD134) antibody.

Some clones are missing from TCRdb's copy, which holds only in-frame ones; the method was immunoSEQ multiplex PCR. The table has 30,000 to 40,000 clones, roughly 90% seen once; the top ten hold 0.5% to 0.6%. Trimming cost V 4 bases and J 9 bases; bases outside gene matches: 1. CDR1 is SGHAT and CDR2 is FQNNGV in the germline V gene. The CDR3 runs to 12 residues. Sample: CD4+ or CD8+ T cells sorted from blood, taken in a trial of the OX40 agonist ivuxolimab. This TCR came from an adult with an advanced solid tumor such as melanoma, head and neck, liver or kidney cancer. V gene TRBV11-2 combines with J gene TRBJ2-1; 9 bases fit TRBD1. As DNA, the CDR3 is TGTGCCAGCAGCTCACAGGGGGCTGAGCAGTTCTTC. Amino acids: CASSSQGAEQFF.